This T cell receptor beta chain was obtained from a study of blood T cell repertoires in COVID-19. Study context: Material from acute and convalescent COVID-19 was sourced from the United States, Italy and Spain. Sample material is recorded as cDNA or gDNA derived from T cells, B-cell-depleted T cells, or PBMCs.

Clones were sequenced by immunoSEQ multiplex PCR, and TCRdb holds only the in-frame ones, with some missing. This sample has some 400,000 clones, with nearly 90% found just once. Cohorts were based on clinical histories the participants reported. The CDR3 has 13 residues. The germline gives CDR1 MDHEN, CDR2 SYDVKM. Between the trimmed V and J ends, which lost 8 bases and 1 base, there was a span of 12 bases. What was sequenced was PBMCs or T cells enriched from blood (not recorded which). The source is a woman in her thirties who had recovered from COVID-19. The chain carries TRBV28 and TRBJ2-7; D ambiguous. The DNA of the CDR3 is TGTGCCAGCCTGCCCCCAGGATCCTACGAGCAGTACTTC. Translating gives CASLPPGSYEQYF.